This T cell receptor (beta chain) was captured by sequencing in a study of blood T cell repertoires in COVID-19. For the study at large: Collection of acute and convalescent COVID-19 samples took place in the United States, Italy and Spain. T cells, B-cell-depleted T cells, or PBMCs supplied cDNA or gDNA.

In the authors' methods: Nucleated cell counts were estimated from reference gene primer amplification. Sequencing was performed with immunoSEQ multiplex PCR; in TCRdb, only in-frame clones are kept and a portion is missing. V and J calls plus clone size are reproduced from that table; the DNA served to infer D and trimming. The repertoire consists of about 170,000 clones, with about four fifths occurring once and the leading ten covering around 2.7%. Germline V gene sequence: CDR1 SGHRS, CDR2 YFSETQ. With 4 bases clipped from V and 5 bases from J, the junction kept 9 bases outside the gene matches. This CDR3 has 14 residues. Seattle patients were enrolled while actively infected and followed longitudinally.

The chain combines TRBV5-1 with TRBJ2-7, with 7 bases that match TRBD1. The receptor's source is a woman over 75 with COVID-19, enrolled during active disease. Sequencing was performed on peripheral blood. The CDR3, as DNA: TGCGCCAGCAGCGGAACTGACAGGGTGGACGAGCAGTACTTC. Translated: CASSGTDRVDEQYF. Full variable domain (rest looked up from reference TRBV5-1 and TRBJ2-7): KAGVTQTPRYLIKTRGQQVTLSCSPISGHRSVSWYQQTPGQGLQFLFEYFSETQRNKGNFPGRFSGRQFSNSRSEMNVSTLELGDSALYLCASSGTDRVDEQYFGPGTRLTVT.